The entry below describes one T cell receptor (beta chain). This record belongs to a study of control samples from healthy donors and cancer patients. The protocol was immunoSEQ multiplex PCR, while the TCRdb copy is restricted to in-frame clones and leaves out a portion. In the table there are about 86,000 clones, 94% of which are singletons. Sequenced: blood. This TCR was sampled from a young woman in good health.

The CDR3 nucleotides are TGTGCCAGCAGCCCCCGCCGTAGCCAGGAAGAAAAACTGTTTTTT. This gives the protein CASSPRRSQEEKLFF. V gene TRBV7-8 combines with J gene TRBJ1-4; D not certain. Germline V gene data show CDR1 as SGHVS and CDR2 as FQNEAQ. V shed 5 bases and J shed 8 bases, with 18 bases lying between them. The CDR3 consists of 15 residues.